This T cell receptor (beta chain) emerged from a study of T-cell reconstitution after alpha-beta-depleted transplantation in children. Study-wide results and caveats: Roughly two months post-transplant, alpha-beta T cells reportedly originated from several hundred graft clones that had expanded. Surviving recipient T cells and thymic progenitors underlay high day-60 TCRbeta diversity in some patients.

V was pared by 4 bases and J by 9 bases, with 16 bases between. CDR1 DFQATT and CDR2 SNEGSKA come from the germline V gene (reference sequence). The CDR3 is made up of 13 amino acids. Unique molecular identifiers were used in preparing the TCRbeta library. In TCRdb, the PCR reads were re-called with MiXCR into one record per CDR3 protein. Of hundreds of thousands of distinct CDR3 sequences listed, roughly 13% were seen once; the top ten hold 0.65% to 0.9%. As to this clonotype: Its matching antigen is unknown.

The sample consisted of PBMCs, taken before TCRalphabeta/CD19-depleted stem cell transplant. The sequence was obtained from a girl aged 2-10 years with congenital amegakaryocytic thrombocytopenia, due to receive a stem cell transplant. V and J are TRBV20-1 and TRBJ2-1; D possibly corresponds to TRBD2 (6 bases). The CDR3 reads CSANPSSASEQFF. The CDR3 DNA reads TGCAGTGCTAACCCCTCTAGCGCCAGTGAGCAGTTCTTC.